These 4 T cell receptor beta chains were all obtained from the same sample, sequenced in a study of cytomegalovirus exposure and HLA in healthy donors (dated by TCRdb to 2016 to 2017). The library relied on the immunoSEQ multiplex PCR assay. For the multiplex PCR, a mixture combining 60 forward primers for TCR Vbeta segments and 13 reverse primers for TCR Jbeta segments was used. Drawn from immuneACCESS, this table holds only the in-frame rearrangements with V and J called that TCRdb kept. Clones are partly lost; checked studies trace under half to an unresolved V gene and leave the rest unexplained. The sample table records 200,000 or so clones; about 89% of these occur just once. Clones ranked in the top ten supply around 1.2% of the sample. The sample consisted of PBMCs. The receptor source for this set is a man aged 25 to 45 in good health and CMV-seronegative.

The chain recombines TRBV27 with TRBJ1-6, with D perhaps matching TRBD1 (6 bases). The germline gives CDR1 MNHEY, CDR2 SMNVEV (reference sequence). V dropped 4 bases and J dropped 5 bases, with 18 bases sitting between them. The CDR3 is made up of 17 amino acids. The CDR3 spells CASSYWGRGPNNSPLHF. In DNA form, the CDR3 reads TGTGCCAGCAGTTATTGGGGGCGGGGGCCTAATAATTCACCCCTCCACTTT.

The V and J genes are TRBV4-2 and TRBJ2-2; possibly TRBD1 for D (6 bases). The CDR3 runs 15 residues. The V and J ends lost 3 bases and 2 bases respectively, with 10 bases between them. Germline V gene data show CDR1 as LGHNA and CDR2 as YNFKEQ. DNA of the CDR3: TGTGCCAGCAGCCAGATACAGGGCAACACCGGGGAGCTGTTTTTT. This codes for CASSQIQGNTGELFF.

The chain joins TRBV4-1 to TRBJ2-7; D perhaps matches TRBD2 (6 bases). This CDR3 spans 15 amino acids. Between the trimmed V and J ends, which lost 1 base and 0 bases, there was a span of 10 bases. Germline assignment: CDR1 MGHRA and CDR2 YSYEKL. The CDR3 region has the DNA TGCGCCAGCAGCCAAGGCCCGGGAGACTCCTACGAGCAGTACTTC. Its protein product is CASSQGPGDSYEQYF.

J is TRBJ2-4 and V is TRBV29-1; 7 bases are shared with TRBD2. Germline CDR1 reads SQVTM; CDR2 reads ANQGSEA. The J segment lost 0 bases and the V segment lost 7 bases, leaving 6 bases of the junction unmatched. This CDR3 is built from 14 residues. DNA for the CDR3: TGCAGCGCTGGAGCGGGGATAGCCAAAAACATTCAGTACTTC. It encodes CSAGAGIAKNIQYF.